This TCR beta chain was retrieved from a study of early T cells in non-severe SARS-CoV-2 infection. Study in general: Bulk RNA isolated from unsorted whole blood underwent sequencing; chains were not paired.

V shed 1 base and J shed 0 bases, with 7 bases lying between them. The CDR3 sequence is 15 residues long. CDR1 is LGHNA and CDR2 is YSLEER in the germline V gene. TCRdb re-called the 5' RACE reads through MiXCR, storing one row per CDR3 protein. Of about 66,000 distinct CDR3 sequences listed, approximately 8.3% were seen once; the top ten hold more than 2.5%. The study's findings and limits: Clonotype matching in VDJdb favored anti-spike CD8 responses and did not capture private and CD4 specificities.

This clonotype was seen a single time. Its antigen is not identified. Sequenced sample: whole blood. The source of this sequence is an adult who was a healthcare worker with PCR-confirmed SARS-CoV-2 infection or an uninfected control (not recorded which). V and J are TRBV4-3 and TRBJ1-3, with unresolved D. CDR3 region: CASSQVGGSGNTIYF. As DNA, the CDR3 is TGCGCCAGCAGCCAAGTTGGCGGCTCTGGAAACACCATATATTTT.